Listed below are T cell receptor beta chains from one sample, sequenced in a study of beta chain features in type 1 diabetes. Produced via immunoSEQ multiplex PCR; TCRdb's table is partial and in-frame only. Here the sample spans some 660,000 clones, over 13% being singletons. Sequencing used naive CD4+ T cells from blood. These receptors were taken from a man younger than 35 with type 1 diabetes. Each CDR3 is given without its conserved first and last residue. A clone size is listed for some rows: how often the clone was seen (once, few, many), or a class if it is expanded.

V: TRBV30; size: -; J: TRBJ1-6; CDR3: AWSPGWSNSPLH
V: TRBV5-1; size: few; J: TRBJ2-3; CDR3: ASSLSLDTQY
V: TRBV7-2; size: -; J: TRBJ2-1; CDR3: ASSLGGSGRNEQF
V: TRBV6-5; size: few; J: TRBJ1-3; CDR3: ASRRGQGDTIY
V: TRBV28; size: few; J: TRBJ1-6; CDR3: ASRGQNNSPLH
V: TRBV28; size: few; J: TRBJ2-5; CDR3: ASSGPRSRQETQY
V: TRBV6-5; size: -; J: TRBJ2-5; CDR3: ASSPGTIWETQY
V: TRBV13; size: -; J: TRBJ2-7; CDR3: ASSLFTSLNEQY
V: TRBV18; size: few; J: TRBJ2-5; CDR3: ASSRDQGNQETQY
V: TRBV2; size: -; J: TRBJ2-4; CDR3: ASSDSKQY
V: TRBV7-2; size: -; J: TRBJ2-5; CDR3: ASSLVSQETQY
V: TRBV7-2; size: -; J: TRBJ2-5; CDR3: ASSLAAGEETQY
V: TRBV11-2; size: few; J: TRBJ1-1; CDR3: ASSLEWRSNTEAF
V: TRBV28; size: -; J: TRBJ2-1; CDR3: ATTGQLNEQF
V: TRBV2; size: few; J: TRBJ2-5; CDR3: ASTTGPETTQY
V: TRBV30; size: -; J: TRBJ1-1; CDR3: AWSRGASDRAF
V: TRBV7-6; size: -; J: TRBJ1-6; CDR3: ASSSLPTGIGRLDSPLH
V: TRBV25-1; size: -; J: TRBJ2-3; CDR3: ASSEWSGTPIGQY
V: TRBV9; size: -; J: TRBJ2-1; CDR3: ASSAAGGPYNEQF
V: TRBV11-1; size: -; J: TRBJ2-4; CDR3: ASSLSRDSQNIQY
V: TRBV20-1; size: -; J: TRBJ1-1; CDR3: SASPGTEAF
V: TRBV7-9; size: -; J: TRBJ2-3; CDR3: ASSPLRDTQY
V: TRBV7-9; size: -; J: TRBJ1-1; CDR3: ASSLRVPNTEAF
V: TRBV14; size: -; J: TRBJ2-7; CDR3: ASSPMDRVGEQY
V: TRBV6-5; size: few; J: TRBJ2-2; CDR3: ASSRQTVTTGELF
V: TRBV7-2; size: -; J: TRBJ2-5; CDR3: ASSPRLAGKETQY
V: TRBV6-6; size: few; J: TRBJ1-2; CDR3: ASSYPGQDYGYT
V: TRBV28; size: few; J: TRBJ2-6; CDR3: ASSSGLPDTAGANVLT
V: TRBV28; size: -; J: TRBJ1-2; CDR3: ASGTGPYYGYT
V: TRBV6-6; size: once; J: TRBJ2-2; CDR3: ASRETTNTGELF
V: TRBV6-5; size: once; J: TRBJ2-7; CDR3: ASSSSTGASYEQY
V: TRBV5-1; size: few; J: TRBJ2-1; CDR3: ASSLAPQGGDEQF
V: TRBV30; size: few; J: TRBJ1-2; CDR3: AWSLTGGYT
V: TRBV5-1; size: -; J: TRBJ1-1; CDR3: ASSKEPRGDTEAF
V: TRBV9; size: -; J: TRBJ1-1; CDR3: ASSVAWGNTEAF
V: TRBV30; size: -; J: TRBJ1-2; CDR3: AWTPTNYGYT
V: TRBV19; size: -; J: TRBJ2-7; CDR3: ASSRQTTSYEQY
V: TRBV7-2; size: -; J: TRBJ2-1; CDR3: ASSLAGALSGRQF
V: TRBV10-3; size: -; J: TRBJ2-6; CDR3: AISEPGKTGANVLT
V: TRBV2; size: -; J: TRBJ1-1; CDR3: ASDRLGTEAF
V: TRBV7-2; size: -; J: TRBJ1-4; CDR3: ASSLVWGGKLF
V: TRBV10-3; size: -; J: TRBJ2-5; CDR3: AIRGDSQGETQY
V: TRBV20-1; size: few; J: TRBJ1-3; CDR3: SATGNTIY
V: TRBV5-1; size: -; J: TRBJ2-5; CDR3: ASSLANDRGETQY
V: TRBV25-1; size: -; J: TRBJ2-2; CDR3: ASSRTGESGELF
V: TRBV6-5; size: few; J: TRBJ2-7; CDR3: ASRAGNSYEQY
V: TRBV6-6; size: -; J: TRBJ1-5; CDR3: ASSQGRGAGQPQH
V: TRBV7-9; size: -; J: TRBJ1-2; CDR3: ASSLADSGGYT
V: TRBV9; size: -; J: TRBJ2-2; CDR3: AGKDAGELF
V: TRBV4-2; size: -; J: TRBJ2-7; CDR3: ASGNQAGGQGAYEQY
V: TRBV11-2; size: -; J: TRBJ1-5; CDR3: ASSLGGQGGNQPQH